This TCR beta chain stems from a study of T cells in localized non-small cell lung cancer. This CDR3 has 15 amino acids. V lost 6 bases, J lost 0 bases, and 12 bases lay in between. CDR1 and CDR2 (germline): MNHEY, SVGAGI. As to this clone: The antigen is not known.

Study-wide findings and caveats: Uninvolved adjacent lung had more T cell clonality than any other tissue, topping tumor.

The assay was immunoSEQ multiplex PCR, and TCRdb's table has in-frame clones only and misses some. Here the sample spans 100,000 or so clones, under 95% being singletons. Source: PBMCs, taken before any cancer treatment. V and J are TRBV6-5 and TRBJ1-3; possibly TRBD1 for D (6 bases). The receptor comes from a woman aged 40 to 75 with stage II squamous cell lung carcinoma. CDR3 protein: CASSTGTHSGNTIYF. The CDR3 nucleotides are TGTGCCAGCAGCACCGGGACACACTCTGGAAACACCATATATTTT.